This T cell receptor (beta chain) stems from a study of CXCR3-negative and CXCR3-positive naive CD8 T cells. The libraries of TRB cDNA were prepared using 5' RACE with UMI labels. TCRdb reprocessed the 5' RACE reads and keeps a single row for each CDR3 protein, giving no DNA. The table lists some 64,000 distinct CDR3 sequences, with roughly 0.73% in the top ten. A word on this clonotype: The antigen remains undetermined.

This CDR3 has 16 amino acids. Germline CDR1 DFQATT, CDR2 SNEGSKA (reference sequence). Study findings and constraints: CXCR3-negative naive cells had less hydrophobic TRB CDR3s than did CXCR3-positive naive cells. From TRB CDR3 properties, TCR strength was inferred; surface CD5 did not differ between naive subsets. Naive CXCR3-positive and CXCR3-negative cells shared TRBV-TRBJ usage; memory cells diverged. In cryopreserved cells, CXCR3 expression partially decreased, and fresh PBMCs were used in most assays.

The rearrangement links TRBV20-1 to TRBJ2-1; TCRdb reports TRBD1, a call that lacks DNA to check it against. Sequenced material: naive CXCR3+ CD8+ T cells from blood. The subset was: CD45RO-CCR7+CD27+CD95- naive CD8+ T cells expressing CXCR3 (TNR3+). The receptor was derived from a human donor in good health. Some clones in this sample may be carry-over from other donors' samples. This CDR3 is CSARWSAGTSYNEQFF.